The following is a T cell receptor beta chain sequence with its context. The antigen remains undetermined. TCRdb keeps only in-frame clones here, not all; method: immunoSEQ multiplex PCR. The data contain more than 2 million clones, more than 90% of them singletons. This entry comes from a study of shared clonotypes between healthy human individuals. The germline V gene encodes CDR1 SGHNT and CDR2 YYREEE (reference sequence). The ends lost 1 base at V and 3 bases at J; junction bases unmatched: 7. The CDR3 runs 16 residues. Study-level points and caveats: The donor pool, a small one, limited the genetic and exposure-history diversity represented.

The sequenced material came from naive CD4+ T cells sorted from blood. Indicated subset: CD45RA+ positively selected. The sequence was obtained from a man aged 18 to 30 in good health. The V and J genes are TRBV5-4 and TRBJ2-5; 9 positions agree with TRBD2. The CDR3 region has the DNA TGTGCCAGCAGCTTGATGGGGGTAGCGGGGGAAGAGACCCAGTACTTC. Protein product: CASSLMGVAGEETQYF.